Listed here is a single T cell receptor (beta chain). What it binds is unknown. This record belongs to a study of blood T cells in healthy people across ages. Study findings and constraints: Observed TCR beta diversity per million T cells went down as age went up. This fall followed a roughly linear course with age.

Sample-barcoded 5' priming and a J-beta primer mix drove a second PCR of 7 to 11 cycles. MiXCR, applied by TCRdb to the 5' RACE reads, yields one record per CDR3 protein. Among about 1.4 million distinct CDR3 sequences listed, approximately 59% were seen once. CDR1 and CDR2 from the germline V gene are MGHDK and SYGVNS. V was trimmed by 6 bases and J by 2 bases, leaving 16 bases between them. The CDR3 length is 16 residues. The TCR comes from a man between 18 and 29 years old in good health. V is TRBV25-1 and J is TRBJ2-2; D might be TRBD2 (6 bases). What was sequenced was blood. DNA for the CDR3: TGTGCCAGCAGCGAGTCGGTCGGGGGAAACACCGGGGAGCTGTTTTTT. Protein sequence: CASSESVGGNTGELFF.